This T cell receptor (beta chain) was obtained from a study of response to subunit inactivated influenza vaccine. General study results and limits: That few new T cells are recruited by each seasonal influenza vaccination was the authors' suggestion.

MiXCR was run by TCRdb on the RT-PCR reads, yielding one entry per CDR3 protein. The sample has about 500,000 distinct CDR3 sequences, roughly 13% seen once. This CDR3 is 18 amino acids long. In germline, CDR1 is LGHNA, CDR2 YSLEER. V lost 1 base and J lost 8, with 26 bases in between. About this clonotype: What it recognizes is unknown.

The clonotype originates from a man aged 45 to 65 who received an inactivated influenza vaccine. This chain joins TRBV4-3 and TRBJ1-2; weak D call: TRBD1 (5 bases). The specimen was PBMCs from blood, collected 45 days after vaccination. DNA for the CDR3: TGCGCCAGCAGCCAAGTTCCCTCGGGGGTCAGTCCTCCTGGAGGCTACACCTTC. Protein product: CASSQVPSGVSPPGGYTF.